This TCR beta chain was recorded in a study of blood T cell repertoires in COVID-19. Background on the study: There were acute and convalescent COVID-19 samples, and they came from the United States, Italy and Spain. Sample material is recorded as cDNA or gDNA derived from T cells, B-cell-depleted T cells, or PBMCs.

Original handling: From reference gene primer amplification, estimates of nucleated cell counts were derived. TCRdb keeps only in-frame clones here, not all; method: immunoSEQ multiplex PCR. V and J calls and clone size are given by that table; D and trimming were obtained from the DNA. This table has 150,000 or so clones, about four fifths appearing once. This receptor was identified in a woman aged 60 to 75 with acute or convalescent COVID-19. Material: peripheral blood.

CDR3 loop: CATETRRLTGELFF. CDR3 coding DNA: TGTGCCACTGAGACTAGGCGGTTGACCGGGGAGCTGTTTTTT. The chain combines TRBV19 with TRBJ2-2, with D possibly matching TRBD2 (6 bases). CDR3 length: 14 amino acids. The germline CDR1 and CDR2 sequences are LNHDA and SQIVND (reference sequence). V was trimmed by 10 bases and J by 5 bases, leaving 17 bases between them.